One sample yielded the 16 T cell receptor beta chains listed below, sequenced in a study of T cells in Graves' hyperthyroidism and ophthalmopathy. What was amplified from RNA transcripts were TCR beta CDR3 regions. Initially, a first-round RT-PCR of the TCR CDR3 employed the HTBI primer set. MiXCR was run by TCRdb on the multiplex PCR reads, yielding one entry per CDR3 protein. The sample consists of 660,000 or so distinct CDR3 sequences, 45% of them appearing once. Sequencing was done on a sample of peripheral blood or thyroid tissue (not recorded which). These receptors were collected from an adult man with Graves' disease, either hyperthyroidism or ophthalmopathy (not recorded which).

The chain combines TRBV7-2 with TRBJ1-5, with 8 bases aligning to TRBD1. The CDR3 is made up of 15 amino acids. J was trimmed by 8 bases and V by 1 base; bases with no gene match: 7. Germline V lookup: CDR1 SGHTA, CDR2 FQGNSA. The CDR3 bases are TGTGCCAGCAGCTTAGTAGCAGGGGGCATAGAGCCCCAGCATTTT. Protein product: CASSLVAGGIEPQHF.

This clonotype has ten or more counts. The V gene is TRBV5-1, the J gene TRBJ1-6; TRBD1 aligns across 9 bases. V was pared by 4 bases and J by 12 bases, with 8 bases of the junction left unmatched. The CDR3 runs 14 residues. CDR1 SGHRS and CDR2 YFSETQ come from the germline V gene. The CDR3 loop is CASSPTGGEGPLHF. The CDR3 DNA is TGCGCCAGCAGCCCGACAGGGGGAGAGGGACCCCTCCACTTT.

This clonotype has just a few counts. The CDR3 sequence: CASRPLADVYEQYF. DNA for the CDR3: TGTGCCAGCAGACCGCTAGCGGACGTCTACGAGCAGTACTTC. This rearrangement joins TRBV12-3 or TRBV12-4 to TRBJ2-7, with TRBD2 identical over 7 bases. V shed 6 bases and J 3 bases; nucleotides not matched to a gene: 8. The CDR3 extends over 14 amino acids.

The chain recombines TRBV6-5 with TRBJ1-1; perhaps TRBD1 as D (6 bases). CDR3 length: 16 amino acids. Looked up from germline, CDR1 is MNHEY and CDR2 is SVGAGI. The V gene lost 0 bases and the J gene lost 4 bases, with 15 bases spanning the gap. CDR3 coding DNA: TGTGCCAGCAGTTACTCCAGGACAGTGCGTCGCACTGAAGCTTTCTTT. Its translation: CASSYSRTVRRTEAFF.

The rearrangement uses TRBV6-1 and TRBJ1-2; no definite D call. The V end lost 6 bases, the J end lost 8 bases, and 13 bases lay between the germline ends. The CDR3 totals 12 residues. Germline V gene data show CDR1 as MNHNS and CDR2 as SASEGT. The CDR3 DNA sequence: TGTGCCAGCAGCCACCGAGGTCGGGGCTACACCTTC. This translates into CASSHRGRGYTF.

This chain joins TRBV12-3 or TRBV12-4 and TRBJ1-2; 8 bases line up with TRBD1. This CDR3 has 15 residues. Germline trimming cut 5 bases from V and 2 bases from J; bases unmatched to any gene: 7. The CDR3 here is CASSRSGTGNYGYTF. The CDR3 DNA sequence: TGTGCCAGCAGTCGCTCCGGGACAGGCAACTATGGCTACACCTTC.

This clonotype was counted at least ten times. The chain combines TRBV2 with TRBJ1-3; D may be TRBD1 (6 bases). Trimming shortened V by 6 bases and J by 3 bases, and 9 bases separated the two germline ends. The length of the CDR3 is 13 residues. CDR1 SNHLY and CDR2 FYNNEI come from the germline V gene. The CDR3 DNA reads as TGTGCCAGCAGCACAGGGTTTGGAAACACCATATATTTT. Translation: CASSTGFGNTIYF.

This chain joins TRBV7-2 and TRBJ1-1; D might be TRBD1 (6 bases). V was cut by 0 bases and J by 8 bases, with 19 bases left in between. Looked up from germline, CDR1 is SGHTA and CDR2 is FQGNSA. The length of the CDR3 is 16 residues. As DNA, the CDR3 is TGTGCCAGCAGCTTAGCGAAAGGGGGTATAAGGCAGGAAGCTTTCTTT. Translation: CASSLAKGGIRQEAFF.

This clonotype showed up many times. The chain employs TRBV7-9 and TRBJ2-7; D is undetermined. CDR3 size: 13 residues. V lost 3 bases to trimming and J lost 5 bases, with 11 bases between them. Germline V gene data show CDR1 as SEHNR and CDR2 as FQNEAQ (reference sequence). CDR3 coding DNA: TGTGCCAGCAGCTTCACGAGGAGCGACGAGCAGTACTTC. Protein sequence: CASSFTRSDEQYF. The full variable domain, with the rest looked up from reference TRBV7-9 and TRBJ2-7, is DTGVSQNPRHKITKRGQNVTFRCDPISEHNRLYWYRQTLGQGPEFLTYFQNEAQLEKSRLLSDRFSAERPKGSFSTLEIQRTEQGDSAMYLCASSFTRSDEQYFGPGTRLTVT.

This clonotype has at least ten counts. V usage is TRBV5-5 and J usage is TRBJ1-2; D is possibly TRBD1 (6 bases). The CDR3 length is 13 residues. The V end lost 4 bases, the J end lost 7 bases, and 14 bases lay between the germline ends. Germline V gene data show CDR1 as SGHKS and CDR2 as YYEKEE (reference sequence). In DNA, the CDR3 is TGTGCCAGCAGCAAGGGGGATCTCGGTGGCTACACCTTC. Its translation: CASSKGDLGGYTF.

In regard to this clonotype: A read error may account for a junction end that differs from germline. The chain uses TRBV25-1 and TRBJ2-5; D may be TRBD2 (6 bases). In germline, CDR1 is MGHDK, CDR2 SYGVNS. CDR3 size: 14 residues. CDR3 in DNA: TGTGCCAGCAGTGATCCCAGCCCGGGGGAGATCCAGTACTTC. Amino acid sequence: CASSDPSPGEIQYF.

In the case of this clonotype: The junction differs from germline at one of its ends, possibly a read error. This rearrangement joins TRBV7-2 to TRBJ1-2; 7 positions agree with TRBD1. The CDR3 runs to 14 residues. Per the germline V gene, CDR1 is SGHTA and CDR2 is FQGNSA. The CDR3 sequence is CASSFGQANYGHTF. CDR3 DNA sequence: TGTGCCAGCAGCTTCGGACAGGCGAACTATGGCCACACCTTC.

The chain couples TRBV7-9 to TRBJ1-4; 7 nucleotides line up with TRBD1. This CDR3 is 17 amino acids long. Unmatched junction bases numbered 12, after V lost 5 bases and J lost 3 bases. The germline CDR1 and CDR2 sequences are SEHNR and FQNEAQ (reference sequence). The DNA of the CDR3 is TGTGCCAGCAGCCATGTGCATACAGGGGCCCCTAATGAAAAACTGTTTTTT. Encoded protein: CASSHVHTGAPNEKLFF.

V and J are TRBV2 and TRBJ2-7; TRBD1 aligns across 8 bases. The length of the CDR3 is 12 residues. Germline trimming cut 11 bases from V and 5 bases from J; bases unmatched to any gene: 8. The germline gives CDR1 SNHLY, CDR2 FYNNEI. CDR3 protein: CAPDRVRDEQYF. The DNA of the CDR3 is TGTGCCCCGGACAGGGTGAGAGACGAGCAGTACTTC.

V usage is TRBV2 and J usage is TRBJ1-2, with D uncertain. The CDR3 runs to 24 residues. The V gene lost 3 bases and the J gene lost 5 bases, with 43 bases spanning the gap. Germline V gene lookup returns CDR1 SNHLY and CDR2 FYNNEI. The CDR3 spells CASSDVVEDPLSYLLNAADYGYTF. The CDR3 bases are TGTGCCAGCAGTGATGTTGTGGAGGACCCCCTCTCCTACCTCCTCAACGCTGCAGATTATGGCTACACCTTC.

The chain is built from TRBV29-1 and TRBJ1-4; D not resolved. Germline CDR1 and CDR2: SQVTM and ANQGSEA. V shed 3 bases and J shed 13 bases, with 6 bases lying between them. This CDR3 is built from 9 residues. CDR3 DNA sequence: TGCAGCGTTGAGTCCGGACTGTTTTTT. This sequence encodes CSVESGLFF.